A single sample gave rise to the 29 T cell receptor beta chains below, sequenced in a study of CD4+ T cells in melanoma. Profiled with immunoSEQ multiplex PCR; TCRdb holds only in-frame clones, not every one. The repertoire holds more than 90,000 clones, with approximately 90% as singletons. The sequenced material came from peripheral blood. Every receptor here comes from a human donor with melanoma.

The V gene is TRBV5-5, the J gene TRBJ2-7, with 7 bases aligning to TRBD1. The length of the CDR3 is 13 residues. The J segment lost 0 bases and the V segment lost 6 bases, leaving 3 bases of the junction unmatched. Germline V CDR1 and CDR2: SGHKS, YYEKEE (reference sequence). CDR3 nucleotide sequence: TGTGCCAGCATGGACAGGATCTCCTACGAGCAGTACTTC. Amino acid sequence: CASMDRISYEQYF.

The chain couples TRBV2 to TRBJ2-5; D gene uncertain. Germline values: CDR1 SNHLY, CDR2 FYNNEI. There are 13 residues in the CDR3. The V end lost 4 bases, the J end lost 1 base, and 7 bases lay between the germline ends. Written as DNA, the CDR3 is TGTGCCAGCAGTGTTGGTCTCCAAGAGACCCAGTACTTC. Translation gives CASSVGLQETQYF.

The CDR3 DNA is TGTGCCAGCAGCTTGGGAGTCGGTGAGCAGTACTTC. Translated, it gives CASSLGVGEQYF. This chain connects TRBV7-9 to TRBJ2-7; TRBD2 might be the D (5 bases). The CDR3 loop spans 12 amino acids. Trimming pared 3 bases from V and 7 bases from J, leaving 10 bases between. CDR1 and CDR2 (germline): SEHNR, FQNEAQ (reference sequence).

There are a few counts of this clone. The CDR3, as DNA: TGTGCCAGCAGTGACGTGGGGGGCTACGAGCAGTACTTC. The encoded protein is CASSDVGGYEQYF. The rearrangement joins TRBV2 to TRBJ2-7, with D perhaps TRBD2 (6 bases). This CDR3 has 13 residues. The V end lost 3 bases, the J end lost 3 bases, and 9 bases lay between the germline ends. Looked up from germline, CDR1 is SNHLY and CDR2 is FYNNEI.

CDR3 bases: TGTGCCAGCAGCTTCGGACAGGGCATCGAGCAGTACTTC. Translated: CASSFGQGIEQYF. The chain couples TRBV5-4 to TRBJ2-7; 8 bases align to TRBD1. This CDR3 region has 13 residues. CDR1 and CDR2 (germline): SGHNT, YYREEE (reference sequence). J gave up 6 bases and V 2 bases, and 4 bases lay outside the gene matches.

This chain joins TRBV5-4 and TRBJ1-1; D uncertain. Per germline, CDR1 SGHNT and CDR2 YYREEE (reference sequence). CDR3 length: 15 amino acids. The V end was cut by 0 bases, the J end by 6 bases, with 15 bases between. The CDR3 DNA follows: TGTGCCAGCAGCTTGGGATCGGGAATGAGGGCTGAAGCTTTCTTT. The encoded protein is CASSLGSGMRAEAFF.

The chain carries TRBV9 and TRBJ2-5, with a possible D match to TRBD2 (7 bases). Germline V gene sequence: CDR1 SGDLS, CDR2 YYNGEE. The ends were cut back, 3 bases at V and 0 bases at J, with 12 bases in the middle. CDR3 length equals 15 residues. In nucleotides, the CDR3 is TGTGCCAGCAGCGAGGGGGGGACGTACCAAGAGACCCAGTACTTC. Translation: CASSEGGTYQETQYF.

The chain carries TRBV4-1 and TRBJ2-7, with 7 bases identical to TRBD2. V gave up 1 base and J gave up 4 bases; unmatched junction bases: 4. The CDR3 is made up of 14 amino acids. Germline CDR1 reads MGHRA; CDR2 reads YSYEKL. Here the CDR3 DNA reads TGCGCCAGCAGCCAAGTCTGGGGGGGGTACGAGCAGTACTTC. Protein product: CASSQVWGGYEQYF.

The chain joins TRBV19 to TRBJ1-2, with a weak D call TRBD1 (6 bases). Germline V gene data show CDR1 as LNHDA and CDR2 as SQIVND (reference sequence). V lost 0 bases and J lost 5, with 7 bases in between. This CDR3 spans 13 amino acids. The CDR3: CASSIETGYGYTF. The CDR3 DNA is TGTGCCAGTAGTATAGAAACAGGGTATGGCTACACCTTC.

This clone has only a few counts. The chain is built from TRBV5-1 and TRBJ1-2; tentatively, D is TRBD1 (6 bases). The V and J ends lost 4 bases and 8 bases respectively, with 18 bases between them. Per the germline V gene, CDR1 is SGHRS and CDR2 is YFSETQ. This CDR3 region has 14 residues. Written as DNA, the CDR3 is TGCGCCAGCAGCCCTGGGCCGGGGGCGAGGGGCTACACCTTC. The encoded protein is CASSPGPGARGYTF.

V usage is TRBV19 and J usage is TRBJ1-2; TRBD1 might be the D (6 bases). The V gene's germline CDR1 is LNHDA and CDR2 SQIVND (reference sequence). This CDR3 contains 13 residues. V gave up 6 bases and J gave up 1 base, with 9 bases separating them. DNA of the CDR3: TGTGCCAGTAGCCAGGGGCATAACTATGGCTACACCTTC. Translation: CASSQGHNYGYTF.

V and J are TRBV6-5 and TRBJ2-7; no firm D call. This CDR3 has 13 residues. V lost 5 bases and J 2 bases, leaving 10 bases between the germline ends. Germline V gives CDR1 MNHEY, CDR2 SVGAGI. The CDR3 DNA reads TGTGCCAGCAGTAACGACTTCCCCTACGAGCAGTACTTC. It is translated as CASSNDFPYEQYF.

By sample share, this clone is medium-sized. The V gene is TRBV5-5, the J gene TRBJ1-5; 7 nucleotides agree with TRBD1. The germline CDR1 and CDR2 sequences are SGHKS and YYEKEE (reference sequence). CDR3 length: 13 residues. Trimming at V came to 7 bases and at J to 6 bases, leaving 7 bases not matched to a gene. The CDR3 here is CASAGGIGQPQHF. The CDR3 DNA sequence: TGTGCCAGCGCAGGGGGAATAGGTCAGCCCCAGCATTTT.

This clone appeared once. The chain is built from TRBV19 and TRBJ1-1; 11 bases match TRBD1. CDR1 and CDR2 from the germline V gene are LNHDA and SQIVND (reference sequence). This CDR3 has 12 residues. V lost 8 bases and J lost 4; bases outside the gene matches: 0. The CDR3 sequence: CASGTGGTEAFF. The CDR3 nucleotides read TGTGCCAGTGGGACAGGGGGCACTGAAGCTTTCTTT.

The V call is TRBV4-1, the J call TRBJ1-2; maybe TRBD1 (5 bases). The CDR3 loop spans 14 amino acids. V dropped 1 base and J dropped 3 bases, with 9 bases sitting between them. Looked up from germline, CDR1 is MGHRA and CDR2 is YSYEKL. The CDR3, as DNA: TGCGCCAGCAGCCAAGTGGGGCAGTACTATGGCTACACCTTC. Translated, it gives CASSQVGQYYGYTF.

This clone appeared a single time. This chain joins TRBV7-2 and TRBJ2-3, with TRBD1 matching 11 bases. V shed 7 bases, J shed 5 bases, and the junction held 5 bases outside the gene matches. The CDR3 has 14 amino acids. The V gene's germline CDR1 is SGHTA and CDR2 FQGNSA. The CDR3 is CASTRTGGRDTQYF. DNA of the CDR3: TGTGCCAGCACAAGGACAGGGGGCCGAGATACGCAGTATTTT. Based on the CDR3 plus reference TRBV7-2 and TRBJ2-3, the full variable domain is GAGVSQSPSNKVTEKGKDVELRCDPISGHTALYWYRQSLGQGLEFLIYFQGNSAPDKSGLPSDRFSAERTGGSVSTLTIQRTQQEDSAVYLCASTRTGGRDTQYFGPGTRLTVL.

The rearrangement links TRBV28 to TRBJ2-7, with D tentatively TRBD1 or TRBD2 (6 bases each). Germline V CDR1 and CDR2: MDHEN, SYDVKM. The length of the CDR3 is 14 residues. The ends were cut back, 6 bases at V and 0 bases at J, with 12 bases in the middle. The CDR3 loop reads CASRGGHPSYEQYF. The CDR3, as DNA: TGTGCCAGCAGGGGGGGCCACCCCTCCTACGAGCAGTACTTC.

The V gene is TRBV7-2, the J gene TRBJ1-1; TRBD1 matches at 8 bases. Germline CDR1 is SGHTA and CDR2 is FQGNSA. The CDR3 consists of 13 residues. With V trimmed by 6 bases and J by 5 bases, 5 bases remained unmatched. The CDR3 loop is CASSPQGVTEAFF. DNA for the CDR3: TGTGCCAGCAGTCCACAGGGGGTTACTGAAGCTTTCTTT. Full variable domain (rest looked up from reference TRBV7-2 and TRBJ1-1): GAGVSQSPSNKVTEKGKDVELRCDPISGHTALYWYRQSLGQGLEFLIYFQGNSAPDKSGLPSDRFSAERTGGSVSTLTIQRTQQEDSAVYLCASSPQGVTEAFFGQGTRLTVV.

This chain connects TRBV10-1 to TRBJ1-1; D gene uncertain. This CDR3 has 13 amino acids. V was shortened by 3 bases and J by 7 bases, with 12 bases between the two germline ends. CDR1 and CDR2 from the germline V gene are WNHNN and SYGVQD (reference sequence). CDR3 sequence (DNA): TGCGCCAGCAGTGAAGGGATATTGGTTGAAGCTTTCTTT. Translating it yields CASSEGILVEAFF.

V usage is TRBV6-6 and J usage is TRBJ1-1; tentative D call: TRBD1 (6 bases). The CDR3 totals 14 residues. Germline-derived CDR1 and CDR2 are MNHNY and SVGAGI (reference sequence). V lost 5 bases, J lost 2 bases, and 12 bases lay in between. The CDR3 sequence: CASSIAGANTEAFF. CDR3 DNA sequence: TGTGCCAGCAGTATCGCAGGGGCCAACACTGAAGCTTTCTTT.

The rearrangement uses TRBV7-2 and TRBJ2-7; 9 bases fit TRBD1. Germline CDR1 SGHTA, CDR2 FQGNSA. The J segment lost 2 bases and the V segment lost 5 bases, leaving 4 bases of the junction unmatched. This CDR3 spans 14 amino acids. CDR3: CASSPGTGPYEQYF. CDR3 DNA: TGTGCCAGCAGCCCAGGGACAGGGCCCTACGAGCAGTACTTC. The full variable domain, its missing parts supplied by reference TRBV7-2 and TRBJ2-7, is GAGVSQSPSNKVTEKGKDVELRCDPISGHTALYWYRQSLGQGLEFLIYFQGNSAPDKSGLPSDRFSAERTGGSVSTLTIQRTQQEDSAVYLCASSPGTGPYEQYFGPGTRLTVT.

This chain connects TRBV5-5 to TRBJ2-7; D remains unclear. The CDR3 spans 14 residues. V lost 4 bases and J lost 0, with 11 bases in between. The germline gives CDR1 SGHKS, CDR2 YYEKEE (reference sequence). CDR3 in amino acids: CASSVRVSSYEQYF. The DNA for the CDR3 is TGTGCCAGCAGCGTGCGAGTGAGCTCCTACGAGCAGTACTTC. The full variable domain, with the rest looked up from reference TRBV5-5 and TRBJ2-7, is DAGVTQSPTHLIKTRGQQVTLRCSPISGHKSVSWYQQVLGQGPQFIFQYYEKEERGRGNFPDRFSARQFPNYSSELNVNALLLGDSALYLCASSVRVSSYEQYFGPGTRLTVT.

The V gene is TRBV4-3, the J gene TRBJ2-5; 9 nucleotides align to TRBD1. The CDR3 length is 15 residues. J lost 5 bases, V lost 0 bases, and 4 bases had no gene match. The V gene's germline CDR1 is LGHNA and CDR2 YSLEER. The CDR3 nucleotides read TGCGCCAGCAGCCAAGATACAGGGGGCGCGGAGACCCAGTACTTC. Encoded protein: CASSQDTGGAETQYF.

The chain links TRBV11-2 to TRBJ1-1; no definite D call. Per germline, CDR1 SGHAT and CDR2 FQNNGV. The CDR3 runs to 15 residues. The V and J ends lost 3 bases and 1 base respectively, with 12 bases between them. The CDR3 nucleotides are TGTGCCAGCAGCTTTTTTGTCGCGGCGAACACTGAAGCTTTCTTT. It codes for CASSFFVAANTEAFF.

A single count supports this clone. The chain combines TRBV11-2 with TRBJ2-3; 14 nucleotides align to TRBD2. The trim removed 5 bases at V and 2 bases at J, leaving 9 bases unmatched. The CDR3 runs 18 residues. From germline, CDR1 is SGHAT and CDR2 FQNNGV. In DNA form, the CDR3 reads TGTGCCAGCAGCCGGGCTAGGACTAGCGGGGGGAACACAGATACGCAGTATTTT. Protein product: CASSRARTSGGNTDTQYF.

The rearrangement joins TRBV4-2 to TRBJ2-3, with 12 bases aligning to TRBD2. The CDR3 extends over 15 amino acids. V shed 2 bases, J shed 6 bases, and the junction held 3 bases outside the gene matches. Germline V lookup: CDR1 LGHNA, CDR2 YNFKEQ. CDR3 in amino acids: CASSQLAGGPDTQYF. The CDR3 DNA reads TGTGCCAGCAGCCAACTAGCGGGGGGGCCGGATACGCAGTATTTT.

The chain carries TRBV28 and TRBJ1-2; D call uncertain. Germline CDR1 MDHEN, CDR2 SYDVKM. The CDR3 spans 13 residues. With 3 bases removed from V and 0 bases from J, the gap between germline ends came to 5 bases. The CDR3 sequence: CASSFYSNYGYTF. The CDR3 DNA is TGTGCCAGCAGTTTTTACTCTAACTATGGCTACACCTTC.

In nucleotides, the CDR3 is TGTGCCAGCAACCAGATGGTGATGCCCGGGACAGGTTCTTATGGCTACACCTTC. It yields the protein CASNQMVMPGTGSYGYTF. J is TRBJ1-2 and V is TRBV4-2; TRBD1 matches 8 bases. The length of the CDR3 is 18 residues. J was trimmed by 5 bases and V by 7 bases; bases with no gene match: 21. Germline lookup yields CDR1 LGHNA and CDR2 YNFKEQ.

In its sample, this clone was seen once. This rearrangement joins TRBV4-3 to TRBJ2-3; 12 bases align to TRBD2. The CDR3 extends over 17 amino acids. The ends lost 0 bases at V and 2 bases at J; junction bases unmatched: 3. Per the germline V gene, CDR1 is LGHNA and CDR2 is YSLEER. CDR3 sequence (DNA): TGCGCCAGCAGCCAAGAACCTAGCGGGGGGGACACAGATACGCAGTATTTT. Translated, it gives CASSQEPSGGDTDTQYF.